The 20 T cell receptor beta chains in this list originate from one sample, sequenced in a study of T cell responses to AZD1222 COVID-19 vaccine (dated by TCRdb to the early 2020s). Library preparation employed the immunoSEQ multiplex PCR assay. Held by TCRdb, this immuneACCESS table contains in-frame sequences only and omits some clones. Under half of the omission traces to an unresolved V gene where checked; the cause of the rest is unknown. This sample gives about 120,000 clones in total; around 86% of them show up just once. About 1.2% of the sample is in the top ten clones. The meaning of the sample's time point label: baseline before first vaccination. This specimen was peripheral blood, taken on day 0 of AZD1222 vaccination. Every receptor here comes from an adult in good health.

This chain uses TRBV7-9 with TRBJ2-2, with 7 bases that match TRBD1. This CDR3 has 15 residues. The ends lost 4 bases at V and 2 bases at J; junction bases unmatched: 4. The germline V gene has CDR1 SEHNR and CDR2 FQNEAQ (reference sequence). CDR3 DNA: TGTGCCAGCAGCTCGACAGGGCCTAACACCGGGGAGCTGTTTTTT. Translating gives CASSSTGPNTGELFF.

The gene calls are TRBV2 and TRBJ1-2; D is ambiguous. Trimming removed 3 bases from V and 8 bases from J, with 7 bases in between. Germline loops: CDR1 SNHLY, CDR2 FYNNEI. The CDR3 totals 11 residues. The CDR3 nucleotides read TGTGCCAGCAGTGATCCCCTGGGCTACACCTTC. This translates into CASSDPLGYTF.

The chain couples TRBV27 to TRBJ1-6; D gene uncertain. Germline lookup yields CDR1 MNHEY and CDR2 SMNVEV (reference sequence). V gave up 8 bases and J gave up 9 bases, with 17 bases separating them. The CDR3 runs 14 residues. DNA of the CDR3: TGTGCCAGCGCCATGACAAGGGTTCGTTCACCCCTCCACTTT. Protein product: CASAMTRVRSPLHF.

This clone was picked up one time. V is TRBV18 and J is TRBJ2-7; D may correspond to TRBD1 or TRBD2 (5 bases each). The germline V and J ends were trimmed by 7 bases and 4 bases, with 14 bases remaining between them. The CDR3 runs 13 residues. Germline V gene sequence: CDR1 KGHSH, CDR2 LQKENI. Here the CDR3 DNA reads TGTGCCAGCTGCCTGGGGGACGGATACGAGCAGTACTTC. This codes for CASCLGDGYEQYF.

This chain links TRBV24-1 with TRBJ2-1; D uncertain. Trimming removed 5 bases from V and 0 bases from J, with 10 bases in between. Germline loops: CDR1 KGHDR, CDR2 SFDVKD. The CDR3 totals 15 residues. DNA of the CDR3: TGTGCCACCAGTGGGGCGGAGAGCTCCTACAATGAGCAGTTCTTC. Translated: CATSGAESSYNEQFF.

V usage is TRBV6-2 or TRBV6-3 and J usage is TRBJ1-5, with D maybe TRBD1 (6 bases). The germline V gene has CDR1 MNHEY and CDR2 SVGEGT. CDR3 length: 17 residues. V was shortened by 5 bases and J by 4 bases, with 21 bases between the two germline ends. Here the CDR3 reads CASSPTHTGRGNQPQHF. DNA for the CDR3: TGTGCCAGCAGTCCCACTCACACAGGGAGAGGAAATCAGCCCCAGCATTTT.

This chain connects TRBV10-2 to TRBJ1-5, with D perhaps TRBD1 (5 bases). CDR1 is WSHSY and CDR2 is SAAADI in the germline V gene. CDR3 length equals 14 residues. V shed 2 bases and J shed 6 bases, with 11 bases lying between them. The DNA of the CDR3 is TGCGCCAGCAGTGAGCTAACCGGGGGTCAGCCCCAGCATTTT. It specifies CASSELTGGQPQHF.

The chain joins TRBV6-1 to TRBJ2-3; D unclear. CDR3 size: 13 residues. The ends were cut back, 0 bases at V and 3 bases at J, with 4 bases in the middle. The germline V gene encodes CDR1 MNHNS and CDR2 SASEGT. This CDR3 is CASSEAPTDTQYF. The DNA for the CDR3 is TGTGCCAGCAGTGAAGCCCCAACAGATACGCAGTATTTT.

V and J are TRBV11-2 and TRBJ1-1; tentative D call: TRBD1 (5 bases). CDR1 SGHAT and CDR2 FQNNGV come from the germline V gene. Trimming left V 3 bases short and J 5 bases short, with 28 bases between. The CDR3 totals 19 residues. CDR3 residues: CASSLPPHSGPPGKTEAFF. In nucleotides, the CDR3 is TGTGCCAGCAGCTTGCCCCCCCATTCGGGACCCCCAGGAAAGACTGAAGCTTTCTTT. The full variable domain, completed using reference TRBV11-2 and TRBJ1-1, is EAGVAQSPRYKIIEKRQSVAFWCNPISGHATLYWYQQILGQGPKLLIQFQNNGVVDDSQLPKDRFSAERLKGVDSTLKIQPAKLEDSAVYLCASSLPPHSGPPGKTEAFFGQGTRLTVV.

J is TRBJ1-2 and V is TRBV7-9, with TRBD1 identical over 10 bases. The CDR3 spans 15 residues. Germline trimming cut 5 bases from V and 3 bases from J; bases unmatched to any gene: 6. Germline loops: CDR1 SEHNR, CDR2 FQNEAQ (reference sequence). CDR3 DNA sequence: TGTGCCAGCAGCGTACTGACAGGGGGCGACTATGGCTACACCTTC. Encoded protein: CASSVLTGGDYGYTF.

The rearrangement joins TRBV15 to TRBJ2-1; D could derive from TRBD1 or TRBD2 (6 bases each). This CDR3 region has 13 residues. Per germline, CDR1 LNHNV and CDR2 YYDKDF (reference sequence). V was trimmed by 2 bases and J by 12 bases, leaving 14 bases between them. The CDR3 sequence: CATSRIRGEGQFF. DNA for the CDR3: TGTGCCACCAGCAGAATAAGGGGGGAAGGGCAGTTCTTC.

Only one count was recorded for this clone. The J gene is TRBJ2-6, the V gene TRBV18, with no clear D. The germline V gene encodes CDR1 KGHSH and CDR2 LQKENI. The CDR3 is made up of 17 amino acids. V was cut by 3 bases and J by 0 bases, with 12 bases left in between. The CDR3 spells CASSPDMLHSGANVLTF. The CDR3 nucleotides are TGTGCCAGCTCACCTGACATGTTACACTCTGGGGCCAACGTCCTGACTTTC. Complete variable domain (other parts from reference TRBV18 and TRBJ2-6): NAGVMQNPRHLVRRRGQEARLRCSPMKGHSHVYWYRQLPEEGLKFMVYLQKENIIDESGMPKERFSAEFPKEGPSILRIQQVVRGDSAAYFCASSPDMLHSGANVLTFGAGSRLTVL.

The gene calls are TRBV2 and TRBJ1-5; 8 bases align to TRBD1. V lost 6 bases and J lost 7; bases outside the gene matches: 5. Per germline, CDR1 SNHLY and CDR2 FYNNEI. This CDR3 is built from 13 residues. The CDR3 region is CASRDREQQPQHF. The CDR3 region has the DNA TGTGCCAGCAGGGACAGGGAACAACAGCCCCAGCATTTT.

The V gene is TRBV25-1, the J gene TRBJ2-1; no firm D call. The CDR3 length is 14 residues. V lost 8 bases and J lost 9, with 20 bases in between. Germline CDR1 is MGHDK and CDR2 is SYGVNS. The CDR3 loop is CASGKSAPSGEQFF. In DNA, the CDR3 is TGTGCCAGCGGGAAGAGCGCGCCATCGGGTGAGCAGTTCTTC.

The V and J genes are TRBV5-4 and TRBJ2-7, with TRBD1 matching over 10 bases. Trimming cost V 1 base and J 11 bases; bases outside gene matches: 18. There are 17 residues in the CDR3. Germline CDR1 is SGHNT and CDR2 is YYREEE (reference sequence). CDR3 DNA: TGTGCCAGCAGCTTGAGTTTTAGAAGTGGGACAGGGGTATTGGAGTACTTC. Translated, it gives CASSLSFRSGTGVLEYF.

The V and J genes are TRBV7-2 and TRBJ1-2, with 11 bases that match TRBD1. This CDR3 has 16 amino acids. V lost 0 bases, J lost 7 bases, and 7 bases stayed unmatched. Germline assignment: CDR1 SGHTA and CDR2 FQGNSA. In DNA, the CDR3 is TGTGCCAGCAGCTTAGCGTTGGGGACAGGGGGAGCTGGCTACACCTTC. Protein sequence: CASSLALGTGGAGYTF.

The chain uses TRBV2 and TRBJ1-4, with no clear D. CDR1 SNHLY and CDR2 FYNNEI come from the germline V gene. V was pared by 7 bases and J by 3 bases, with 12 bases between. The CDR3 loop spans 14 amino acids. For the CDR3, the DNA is TGTGCCAGCATCCCGGACCGATCTAATGAAAAACTGTTTTTT. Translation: CASIPDRSNEKLFF.

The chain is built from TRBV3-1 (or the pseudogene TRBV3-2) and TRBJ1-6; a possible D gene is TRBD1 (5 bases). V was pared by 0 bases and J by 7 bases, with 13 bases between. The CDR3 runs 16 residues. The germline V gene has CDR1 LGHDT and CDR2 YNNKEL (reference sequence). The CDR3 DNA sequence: TGTGCCAGCAGCCAAGACTCCGCAGGGTGGAATTCACCCCTCCACTTT. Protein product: CASSQDSAGWNSPLHF.

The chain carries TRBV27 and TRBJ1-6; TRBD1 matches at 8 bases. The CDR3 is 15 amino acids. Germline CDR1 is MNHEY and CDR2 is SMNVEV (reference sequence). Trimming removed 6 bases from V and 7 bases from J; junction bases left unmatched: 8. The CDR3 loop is CASRPGGASNSPLHF. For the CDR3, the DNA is TGTGCCAGCAGGCCAGGGGGCGCGAGCAATTCACCCCTCCACTTT.

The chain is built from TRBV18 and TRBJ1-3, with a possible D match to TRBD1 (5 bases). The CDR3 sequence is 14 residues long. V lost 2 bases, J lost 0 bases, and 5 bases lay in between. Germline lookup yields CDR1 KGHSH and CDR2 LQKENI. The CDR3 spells CASSPGASGNTIYF. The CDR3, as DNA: TGTGCCAGCTCACCAGGGGCCTCTGGAAACACCATATATTTT.